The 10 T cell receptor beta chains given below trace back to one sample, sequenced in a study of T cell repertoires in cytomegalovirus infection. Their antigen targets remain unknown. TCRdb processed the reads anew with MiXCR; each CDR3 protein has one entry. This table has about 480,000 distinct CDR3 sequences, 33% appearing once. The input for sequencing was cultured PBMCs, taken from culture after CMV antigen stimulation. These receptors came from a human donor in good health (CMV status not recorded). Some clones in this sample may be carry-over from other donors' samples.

The CDR3 DNA reads as TGTGCCAGCAGCCCTTCGACTAGCGGGAGGGCAGATACGCAGTATTTT. It is translated as CASSPSTSGRADTQYF. The rearrangement joins TRBV7-9 to TRBJ2-3; 14 bases line up with TRBD2. V lost 5 bases, J lost 4 bases, and 5 bases stayed unmatched. This CDR3 is built from 16 residues. Per the germline V gene, CDR1 is SEHNR and CDR2 is FQNEAQ (reference sequence).

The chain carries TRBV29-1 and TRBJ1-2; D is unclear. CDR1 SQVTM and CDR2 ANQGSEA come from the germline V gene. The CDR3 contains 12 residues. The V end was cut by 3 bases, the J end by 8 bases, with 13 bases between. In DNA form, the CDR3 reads TGCAGCGTTGAGGCCTCCGGAGGCGGCTACACCTTC. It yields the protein CSVEASGGGYTF.

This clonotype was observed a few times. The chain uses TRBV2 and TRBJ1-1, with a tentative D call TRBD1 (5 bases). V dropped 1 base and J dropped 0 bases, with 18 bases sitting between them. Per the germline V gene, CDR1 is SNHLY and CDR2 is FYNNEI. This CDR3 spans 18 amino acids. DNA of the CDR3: TGTGCCAGCAGTGAAGAGAGGGACGGGGAGGAGGTGAACACTGAAGCTTTCTTT. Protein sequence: CASSEERDGEEVNTEAFF.

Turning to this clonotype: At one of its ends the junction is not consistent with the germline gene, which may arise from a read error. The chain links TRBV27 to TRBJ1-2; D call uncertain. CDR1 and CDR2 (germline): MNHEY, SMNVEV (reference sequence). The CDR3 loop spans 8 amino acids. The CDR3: CASSLNHF. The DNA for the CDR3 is TGTGCCAGCAGTCTAAACCATTTC.

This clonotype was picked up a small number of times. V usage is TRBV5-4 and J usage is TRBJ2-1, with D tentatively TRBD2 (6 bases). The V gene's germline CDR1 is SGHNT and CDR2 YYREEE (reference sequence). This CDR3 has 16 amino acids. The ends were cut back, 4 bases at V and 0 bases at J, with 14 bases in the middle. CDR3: CASSPYRESSYNEQFF. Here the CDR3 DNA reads TGTGCCAGCAGCCCTTACCGGGAGAGCTCCTACAATGAGCAGTTCTTC.

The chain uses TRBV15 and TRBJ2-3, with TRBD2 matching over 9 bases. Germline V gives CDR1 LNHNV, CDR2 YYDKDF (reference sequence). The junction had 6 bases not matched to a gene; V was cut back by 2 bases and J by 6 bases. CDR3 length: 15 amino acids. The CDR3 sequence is CATSRSRGGADTQYF. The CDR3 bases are TGTGCCACCAGCAGATCCCGCGGGGGGGCGGATACGCAGTATTTT.

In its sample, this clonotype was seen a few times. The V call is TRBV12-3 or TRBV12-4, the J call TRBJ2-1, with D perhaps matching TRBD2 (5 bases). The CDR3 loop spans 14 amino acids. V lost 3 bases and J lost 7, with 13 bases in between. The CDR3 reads CASSLRLAENEQFF. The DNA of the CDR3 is TGTGCCAGCAGTTTGCGGCTAGCCGAGAATGAGCAGTTCTTC.

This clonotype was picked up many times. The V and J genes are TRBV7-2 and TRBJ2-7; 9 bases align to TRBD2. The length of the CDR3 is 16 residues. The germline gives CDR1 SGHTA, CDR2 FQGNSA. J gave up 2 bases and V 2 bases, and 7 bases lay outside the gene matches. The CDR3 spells CASSLRWAGGPYEQYF. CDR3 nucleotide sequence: TGTGCCAGCAGCTTAAGGTGGGCGGGAGGGCCCTACGAGCAGTACTTC.

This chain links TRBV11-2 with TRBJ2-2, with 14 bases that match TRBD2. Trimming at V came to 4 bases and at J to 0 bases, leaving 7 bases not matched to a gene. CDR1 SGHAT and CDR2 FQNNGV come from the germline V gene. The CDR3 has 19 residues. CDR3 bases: TGTGCCAGCAGCTACAGACTAGCGGGAGGGCTGGCGAACACCGGGGAGCTGTTTTTT. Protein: CASSYRLAGGLANTGELFF.

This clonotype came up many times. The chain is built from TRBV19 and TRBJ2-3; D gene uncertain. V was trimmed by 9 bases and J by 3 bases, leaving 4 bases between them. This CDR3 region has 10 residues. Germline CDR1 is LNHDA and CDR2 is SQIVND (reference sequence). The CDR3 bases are TGTGCCAGCGGGACAGATACGCAGTATTTT. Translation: CASGTDTQYF.